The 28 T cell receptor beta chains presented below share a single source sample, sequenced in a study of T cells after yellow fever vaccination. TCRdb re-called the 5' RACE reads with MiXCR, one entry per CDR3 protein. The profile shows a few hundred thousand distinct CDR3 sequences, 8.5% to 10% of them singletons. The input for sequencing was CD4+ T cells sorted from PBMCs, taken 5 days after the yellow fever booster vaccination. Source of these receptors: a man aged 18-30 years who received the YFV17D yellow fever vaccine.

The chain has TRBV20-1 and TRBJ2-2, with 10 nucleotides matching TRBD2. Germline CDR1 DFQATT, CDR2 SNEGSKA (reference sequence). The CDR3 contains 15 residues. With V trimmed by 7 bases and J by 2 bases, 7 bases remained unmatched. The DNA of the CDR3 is TGCAGTGGTAATAGCGGGGGGTCCAACACCGGGGAGCTGTTTTTT. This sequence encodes CSGNSGGSNTGELFF.

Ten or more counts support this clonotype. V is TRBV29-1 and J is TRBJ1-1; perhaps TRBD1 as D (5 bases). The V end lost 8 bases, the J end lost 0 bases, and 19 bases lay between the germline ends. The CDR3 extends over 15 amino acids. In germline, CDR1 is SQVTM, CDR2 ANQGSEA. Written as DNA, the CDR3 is TGCAGCACGAGGGCTGGATGGGGGATGAACACTGAAGCTTTCTTT. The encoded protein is CSTRAGWGMNTEAFF. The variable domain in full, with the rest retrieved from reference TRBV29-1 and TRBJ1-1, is SAVISQKPSRDICQRGTSLTIQCQVDSQVTMMFWYRQQPGQSLTLIATANQGSEATYESGFVIDKFPISRPNLTFSTLTVSNMSPEDSSIYLCSTRAGWGMNTEAFFGQGTRLTVV.

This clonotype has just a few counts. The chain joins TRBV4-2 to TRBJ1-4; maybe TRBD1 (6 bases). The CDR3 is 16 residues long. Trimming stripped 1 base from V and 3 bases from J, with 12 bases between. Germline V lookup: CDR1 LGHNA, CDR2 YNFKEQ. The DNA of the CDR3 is TGTGCCAGCAGCCAAGGATCGGCAGGGGCTAATGAAAAACTGTTTTTT. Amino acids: CASSQGSAGANEKLFF.

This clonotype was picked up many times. CDR3 bases: TGTGCCAGCAGCCGCCTGGACAGCCCTAGCTCCTACGAGCAGTACTTC. Translated, it gives CASSRLDSPSSYEQYF. The V and J genes are TRBV4-2 and TRBJ2-7, with D perhaps matching TRBD1 (6 bases). Trimming stripped 4 bases from V and 0 bases from J, with 16 bases between. The CDR3 is 16 residues long. The germline CDR1 and CDR2 sequences are LGHNA and YNFKEQ.

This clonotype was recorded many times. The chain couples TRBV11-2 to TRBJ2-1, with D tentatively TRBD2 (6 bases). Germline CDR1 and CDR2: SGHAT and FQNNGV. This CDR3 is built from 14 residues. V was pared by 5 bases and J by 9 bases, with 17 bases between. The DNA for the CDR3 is TGTGCCAGCAGCGCCACCCGGGGGATCCTTGAGCAGTTCTTC. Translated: CASSATRGILEQFF.

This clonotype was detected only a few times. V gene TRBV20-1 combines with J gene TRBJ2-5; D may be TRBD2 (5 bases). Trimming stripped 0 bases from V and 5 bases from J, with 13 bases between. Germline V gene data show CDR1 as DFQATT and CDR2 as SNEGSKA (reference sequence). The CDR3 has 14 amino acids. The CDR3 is CSARDRLAFETQYF. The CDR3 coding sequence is TGCAGTGCTAGAGACAGGCTAGCTTTCGAGACCCAGTACTTC.

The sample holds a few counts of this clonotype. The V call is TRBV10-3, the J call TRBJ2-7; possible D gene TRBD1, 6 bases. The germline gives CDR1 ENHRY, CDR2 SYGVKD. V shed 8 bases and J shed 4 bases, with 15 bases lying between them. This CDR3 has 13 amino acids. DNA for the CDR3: TGTGCCATCGGCTCTCAGGGGAATTACGAGCAGTACTTC. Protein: CAIGSQGNYEQYF.

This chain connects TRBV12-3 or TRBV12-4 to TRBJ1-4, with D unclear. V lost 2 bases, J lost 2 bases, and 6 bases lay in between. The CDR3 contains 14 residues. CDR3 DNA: TGTGCCAGCAGTTTAATGGGCACTAATGAAAAACTGTTTTTT. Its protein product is CASSLMGTNEKLFF.

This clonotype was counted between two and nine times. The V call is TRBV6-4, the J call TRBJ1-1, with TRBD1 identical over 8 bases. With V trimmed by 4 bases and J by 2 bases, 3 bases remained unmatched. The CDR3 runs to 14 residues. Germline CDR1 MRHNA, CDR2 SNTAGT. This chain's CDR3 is CASSATGANTEAFF. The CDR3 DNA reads TGTGCCAGCAGTGCGACAGGGGCCAACACTGAAGCTTTCTTT.

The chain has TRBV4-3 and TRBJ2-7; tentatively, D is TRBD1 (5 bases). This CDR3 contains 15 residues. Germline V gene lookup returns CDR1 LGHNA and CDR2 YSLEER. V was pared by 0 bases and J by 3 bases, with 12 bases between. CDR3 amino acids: CASSQDRGWYYEQYF. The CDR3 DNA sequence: TGCGCCAGCAGCCAAGATAGGGGTTGGTACTACGAGCAGTACTTC.

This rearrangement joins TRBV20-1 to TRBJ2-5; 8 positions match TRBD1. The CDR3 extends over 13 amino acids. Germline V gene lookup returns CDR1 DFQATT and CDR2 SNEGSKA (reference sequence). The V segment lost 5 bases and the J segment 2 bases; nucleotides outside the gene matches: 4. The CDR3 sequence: CSAADRGQETQYF. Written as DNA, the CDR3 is TGCAGTGCTGCAGACAGGGGTCAAGAGACCCAGTACTTC.

The CDR3 is CASSIQGAVDTQYF. The CDR3 nucleotides are TGCGCCAGCAGCATCCAGGGGGCTGTGGATACGCAGTATTTT. This sequence joins TRBV5-1 and TRBJ2-3, with 8 nucleotides matching TRBD1. CDR1 is SGHRS, CDR2 YFSETQ, per germline. CDR3 size: 14 residues. The V segment lost 4 bases and the J segment 6 bases; nucleotides outside the gene matches: 7.

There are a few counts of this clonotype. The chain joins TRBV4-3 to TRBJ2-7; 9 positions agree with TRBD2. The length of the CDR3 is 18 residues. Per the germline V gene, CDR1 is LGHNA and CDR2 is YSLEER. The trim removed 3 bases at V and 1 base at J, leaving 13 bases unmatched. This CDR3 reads CASSHNMGASGASYEQYF. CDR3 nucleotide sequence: TGCGCCAGCAGCCACAATATGGGGGCTAGCGGGGCTTCCTACGAGCAGTACTTC.

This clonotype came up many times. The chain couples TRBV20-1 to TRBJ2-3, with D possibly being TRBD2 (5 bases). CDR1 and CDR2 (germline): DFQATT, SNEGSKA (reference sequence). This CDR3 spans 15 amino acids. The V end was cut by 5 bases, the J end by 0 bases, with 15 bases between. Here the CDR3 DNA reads TGCAGTGCTCCTCTCGCGGGCCGTAGCACAGATACGCAGTATTTT. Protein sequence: CSAPLAGRSTDTQYF.

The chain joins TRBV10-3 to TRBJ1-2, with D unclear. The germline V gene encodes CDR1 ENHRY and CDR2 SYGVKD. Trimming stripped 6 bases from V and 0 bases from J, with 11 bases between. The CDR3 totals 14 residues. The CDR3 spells CAISARRSNYGYTF. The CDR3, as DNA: TGTGCCATCAGCGCGAGGAGATCTAACTATGGCTACACCTTC.

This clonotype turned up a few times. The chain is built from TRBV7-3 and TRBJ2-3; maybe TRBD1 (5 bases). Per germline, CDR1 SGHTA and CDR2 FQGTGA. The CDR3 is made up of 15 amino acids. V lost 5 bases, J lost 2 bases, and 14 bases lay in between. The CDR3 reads CASSPNGHLTDTQYF. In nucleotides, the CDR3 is TGTGCCAGCAGCCCTAACGGACATCTCACAGATACGCAGTATTTT.

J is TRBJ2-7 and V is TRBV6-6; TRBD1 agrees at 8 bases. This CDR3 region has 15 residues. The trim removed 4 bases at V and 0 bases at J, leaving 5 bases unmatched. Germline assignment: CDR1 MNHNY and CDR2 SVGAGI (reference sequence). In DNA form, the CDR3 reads TGTGCCAGCAGTTTCGCCGGGACAGGCTCCTACGAGCAGTACGTC. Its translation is CASSFAGTGSYEQYV.

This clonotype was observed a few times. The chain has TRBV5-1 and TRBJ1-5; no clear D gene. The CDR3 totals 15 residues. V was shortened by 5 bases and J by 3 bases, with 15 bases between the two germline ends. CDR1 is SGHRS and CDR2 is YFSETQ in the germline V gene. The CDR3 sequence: CASSGGGTNNQPQHF. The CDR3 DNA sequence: TGCGCCAGCAGTGGTGGCGGAACCAACAATCAGCCCCAGCATTTT. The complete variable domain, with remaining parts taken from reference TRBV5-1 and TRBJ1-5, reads KAGVTQTPRYLIKTRGQQVTLSCSPISGHRSVSWYQQTPGQGLQFLFEYFSETQRNKGNFPGRFSGRQFSNSRSEMNVSTLELGDSALYLCASSGGGTNNQPQHFGDGTRLSIL.

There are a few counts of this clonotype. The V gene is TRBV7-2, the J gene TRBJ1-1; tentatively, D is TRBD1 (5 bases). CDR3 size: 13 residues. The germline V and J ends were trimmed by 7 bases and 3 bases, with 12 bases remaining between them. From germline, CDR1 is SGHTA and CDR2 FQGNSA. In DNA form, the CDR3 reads TGTGCCAGCACCCTAAGGGGTGACACTGAAGCTTTCTTT. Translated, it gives CASTLRGDTEAFF.

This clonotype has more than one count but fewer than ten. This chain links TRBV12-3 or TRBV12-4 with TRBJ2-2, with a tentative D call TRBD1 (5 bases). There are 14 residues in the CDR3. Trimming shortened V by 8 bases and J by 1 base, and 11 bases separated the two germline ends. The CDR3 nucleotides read TGTGCCAGCCGGCAGGGCCAGAACACCGGGGAGCTGTTTTTT. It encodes CASRQGQNTGELFF.

The CDR3 region is CSARGTSGGGNIQYF. The CDR3 DNA sequence: TGCAGTGCTAGGGGGACTAGCGGGGGCGGGAACATTCAGTACTTC. The V call is TRBV20-1, the J call TRBJ2-4, with 14 bases lining up with TRBD2. J gave up 7 bases and V 3 bases, and 5 bases lay outside the gene matches. Germline loops: CDR1 DFQATT, CDR2 SNEGSKA (reference sequence). This CDR3 region has 15 residues.

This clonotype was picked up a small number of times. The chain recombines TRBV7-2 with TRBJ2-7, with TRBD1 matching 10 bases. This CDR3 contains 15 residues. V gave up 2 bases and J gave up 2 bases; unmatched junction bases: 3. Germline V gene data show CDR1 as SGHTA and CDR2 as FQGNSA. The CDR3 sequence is CASSLYGTGAYEQYV. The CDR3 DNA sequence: TGTGCCAGCAGCTTATATGGGACAGGGGCCTACGAGCAGTACGTC.

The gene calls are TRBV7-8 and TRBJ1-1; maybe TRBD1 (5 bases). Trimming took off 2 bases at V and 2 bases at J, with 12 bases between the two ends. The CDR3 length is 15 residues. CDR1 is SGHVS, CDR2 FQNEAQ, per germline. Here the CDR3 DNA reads TGTGCCAGCAGCTTATTCCCAGGGCCTAACACTGAAGCTTTCTTT. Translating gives CASSLFPGPNTEAFF.

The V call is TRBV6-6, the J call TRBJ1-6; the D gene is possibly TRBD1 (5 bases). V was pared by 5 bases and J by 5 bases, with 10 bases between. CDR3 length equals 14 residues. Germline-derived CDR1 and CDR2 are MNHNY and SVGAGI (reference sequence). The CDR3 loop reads CASSRGIDNSPLHF. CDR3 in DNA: TGTGCCAGCAGTCGGGGGATCGATAATTCACCCCTCCACTTT.

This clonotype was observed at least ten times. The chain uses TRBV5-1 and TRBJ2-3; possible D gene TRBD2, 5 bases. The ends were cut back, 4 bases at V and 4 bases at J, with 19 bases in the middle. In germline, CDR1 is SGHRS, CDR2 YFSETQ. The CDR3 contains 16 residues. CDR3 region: CASSRSQPSIADTQYF. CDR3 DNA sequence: TGCGCCAGCAGCCGGAGTCAGCCTAGCATTGCAGATACGCAGTATTTT.

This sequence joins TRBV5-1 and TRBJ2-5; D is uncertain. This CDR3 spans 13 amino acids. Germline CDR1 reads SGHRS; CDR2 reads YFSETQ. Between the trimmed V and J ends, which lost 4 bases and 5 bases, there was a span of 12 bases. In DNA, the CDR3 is TGCGCCAGCAGCCTGCAGCCCCAGGAGACCCAGTACTTC. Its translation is CASSLQPQETQYF.

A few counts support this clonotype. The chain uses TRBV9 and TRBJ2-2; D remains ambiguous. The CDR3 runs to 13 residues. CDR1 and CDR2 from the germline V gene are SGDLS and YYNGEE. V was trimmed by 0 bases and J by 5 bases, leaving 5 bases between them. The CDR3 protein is CASSVVQTGELFF. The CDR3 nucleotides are TGTGCCAGCAGCGTAGTGCAGACCGGGGAGCTGTTTTTT.

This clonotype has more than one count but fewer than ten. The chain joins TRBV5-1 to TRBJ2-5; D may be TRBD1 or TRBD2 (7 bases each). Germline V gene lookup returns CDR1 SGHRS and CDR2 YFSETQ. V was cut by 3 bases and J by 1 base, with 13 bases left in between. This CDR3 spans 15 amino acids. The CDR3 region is CASSSRGGTQETQYF. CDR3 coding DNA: TGCGCCAGCAGCTCCAGGGGGGGGACCCAAGAGACCCAGTACTTC.